The sequence of this TCR beta chain was determined in a study of T cell repertoires in cytomegalovirus infection. Study-level information: Public TCR beta signatures indicated both CMV infection and matching HLA type.

The V gene end was trimmed by 4 bases and the J gene end by 7 bases; junction bases not matched to a gene: 12. This CDR3 contains 16 residues. CDR1 is SQVTM and CDR2 is ANQGSEA in the germline V gene. This clonotype was picked up many times. Its specificity is not known. TCRdb independently ran MiXCR on the reads; one entry per CDR3 protein. Of 210,000 or so distinct CDR3 sequences listed, around 6.2% are singletons. Study-level results: Cumulated frequencies of public TCR beta families served to identify carriers of CMV plus the relevant HLA. HLA-C-restricted CMV-specific TCR beta clonotypes prevailed in the ex vivo response.

The TCR was taken from a human donor in good health (CMV status not recorded). Some clones in this sample may be carry-over from other donors' samples. Input material: PBMCs. V usage is TRBV29-1 and J usage is TRBJ2-2; TRBD1 matches at 10 bases. CDR3 in amino acids: CSVAEYRDRGNGELFF. In DNA, the CDR3 is TGCAGCGTTGCAGAATACCGGGACAGGGGAAACGGGGAGCTGTTTTTT.